This T cell receptor beta chain emerged from a study of blood T cell repertoires in COVID-19. Repertoires were generated with immunoSEQ multiplex PCR, while TCRdb's copy carries only in-frame clones and drops some. The sample has more than 250,000 clones, around 85% seen once. The CDR3 totals 15 residues. CDR1 SGHRS and CDR2 YFSETQ come from the germline V gene. V was trimmed by 4 bases and J by 0 bases, leaving 14 bases between them. This sequence originates from a woman aged 30 to 39 who had recovered from COVID-19. Specimen: peripheral blood. This chain connects TRBV5-1 to TRBJ2-7; the D gene is possibly TRBD1 (5 bases). The CDR3 reads CASSPDSLSSYEQYF. CDR3 sequence (DNA): TGCGCCAGCAGCCCCGACAGCTTGAGCTCCTACGAGCAGTACTTC.